A single sample gave rise to the 30 T cell receptor beta chains below, sequenced in a study of blood T cells in healthy people across ages. A second PCR of roughly 7 to 11 cycles used a sample-barcoded 5' primer and a J-beta primer mix. MiXCR was run by TCRdb on the 5' RACE reads, yielding one entry per CDR3 protein. This sample has about 590,000 distinct CDR3 sequences, with about 30% found just once. The material sequenced was blood. Every receptor here comes from a woman of 80 years or more in good health.

The genes are TRBV29-1 and TRBJ2-1, with TRBD1 matching over 8 bases. Germline V gene sequence: CDR1 SQVTM, CDR2 ANQGSEA. The CDR3 sequence is 14 residues long. The junction had 8 bases not matched to a gene; V was cut back by 4 bases and J by 6 bases. For the CDR3, the DNA is TGCAGCGTTGGCCTTAATACAGGGGGCAATGAGCAGTTCTTC. Residues: CSVGLNTGGNEQFF.

This clonotype has just a few counts. J is TRBJ1-2 and V is TRBV7-9, with 10 bases that match TRBD1. The CDR3 totals 17 residues. Trimming took 4 bases from V and 0 from J; bases not matched to a gene: 8. Germline CDR1 SEHNR, CDR2 FQNEAQ (reference sequence). CDR3 amino acids: CASSSPGTGETNYGYTF. The DNA of the CDR3 is TGTGCCAGCAGCTCCCCCGGGACAGGGGAAACTAACTATGGCTACACCTTC.

The chain couples TRBV7-9 to TRBJ2-7; D not resolved. Germline V gene sequence: CDR1 SEHNR, CDR2 FQNEAQ (reference sequence). V was cut by 0 bases and J by 3 bases, with 12 bases left in between. The CDR3 has 15 residues. The CDR3 region is CASSLALGRNYEQYF. The DNA for the CDR3 is TGTGCCAGCAGCTTAGCGCTCGGCAGGAACTACGAGCAGTACTTC.

Many counts were recorded for this clonotype. This chain links TRBV6-2 or TRBV6-3 with TRBJ1-6; tentatively, D is TRBD1 (5 bases). V was cut by 0 bases and J by 11 bases, with 8 bases left in between. Germline-derived CDR1 and CDR2 are MNHEY and SVGEGT. The CDR3 covers 13 residues. The CDR3 sequence is CASSYSQGTPLHF. CDR3 DNA: TGTGCCAGCAGTTACTCGCAGGGCACACCCCTCCACTTT.

This clonotype has a count of ten or more. V is TRBV7-3 and J is TRBJ2-5; D not certain. The CDR3 spans 13 residues. V was pared by 1 base and J by 3 bases, with 6 bases between. The germline V gene has CDR1 SGHTA and CDR2 FQGTGA. The DNA for the CDR3 is TGTGCCAGCAGCTTAAACTCGAAAGAGACCCAGTACTTC. Translated, it gives CASSLNSKETQYF. Together with reference TRBV7-3 and TRBJ2-5, the CDR3 gives the full variable domain: GAGVSQTPSNKVTEKGKYVELRCDPISGHTALYWYRQSLGQGPEFLIYFQGTGAADDSGLPNDRFFAVRPEGSVSTLKIQRTERGDSAVYLCASSLNSKETQYFGPGTRLLVL.

In this sample, this clonotype turned up many times. V and J are TRBV5-1 and TRBJ1-1; D not certain. This CDR3 contains 14 residues. V lost 6 bases and J 4 bases, leaving 16 bases between the germline ends. The germline gives CDR1 SGHRS, CDR2 YFSETQ. CDR3 DNA sequence: TGCGCCAGCACCTCCTCAGGAGGGATCACTGAAGCTTTCTTT. Its protein product is CASTSSGGITEAFF.

The rearrangement uses TRBV19 and TRBJ1-5, with unresolved D. CDR1 is LNHDA, CDR2 SQIVND, per germline (reference sequence). The CDR3 extends over 12 amino acids. Trimming stripped 2 bases from V and 7 bases from J, with 6 bases between. The CDR3: CASSIMRQPQHF. In nucleotides, the CDR3 is TGTGCCAGTAGTATAATGAGGCAGCCCCAGCATTTT.

As regards this clonotype: Mismatch with germline at one junction end may stem from a read error. This chain connects TRBV7-8 to TRBJ2-1; possibly TRBD2 for D (6 bases). This CDR3 contains 15 residues. From germline, CDR1 is SGHVS and CDR2 FQNEAQ. The CDR3: CAGSRGTYSYNEQFF. The CDR3 nucleotides are TGTGCCGGCAGCCGGGGGACTTACTCCTACAATGAGCAGTTCTTC. Variable domain in full (rest from reference TRBV7-8 and TRBJ2-1): GAGVSQSPRYKVAKRGQDVALRCDPISGHVSLFWYQQALGQGPEFLTYFQNEAQLDKSGLPSDRFFAERPEGSVSTLKIQRTQQEDSAVYLCAGSRGTYSYNEQFFGPGTRLTVL.

As for this clonotype: The junction shows a germline mismatch at one end, possibly a read error. The chain couples TRBV19 to TRBJ1-1; tentatively, D is TRBD1 (5 bases). Germline CDR1 reads LNHDA; CDR2 reads SQIVND (reference sequence). The CDR3 is made up of 18 amino acids. CDR3 loop: CAGSIKSGGAGWGTEAFF. The CDR3 DNA is TGTGCCGGTAGTATTAAATCAGGAGGGGCTGGCTGGGGCACTGAAGCTTTCTTT.

The chain couples TRBV20-1 to TRBJ1-1; the D gene is possibly TRBD1 (5 bases). Looked up from germline, CDR1 is DFQATT and CDR2 is SNEGSKA (reference sequence). The CDR3 loop spans 11 amino acids. The CDR3 region is CRGDLYTEAFF. The CDR3 nucleotides read TGCAGGGGGGACTTATACACTGAAGCTTTCTTT.

This clonotype has more than one count but fewer than ten. The chain combines TRBV4-1 with TRBJ2-3, with 9 bases matching TRBD2. The CDR3 has 17 residues. The ends lost 0 bases at V and 6 bases at J; junction bases unmatched: 10. CDR1 and CDR2 (germline): MGHRA, YSYEKL. The CDR3 DNA is TGCGCCAGCAGCCAAGAGCGGACTAGCGTAGTCATGGATACGCAGTATTTT. This gives the protein CASSQERTSVVMDTQYF.

This clonotype was counted once. A much larger clone differs from this one at a single base, so this may be a read error. The rearrangement uses TRBV30 and TRBJ2-1; D call uncertain. The CDR3 contains 12 residues. The germline V gene has CDR1 GTSNPN and CDR2 SVGIG (reference sequence). CDR3 residues: CAWSGAVNERFF. The CDR3 DNA follows: TGTGCCTGGAGTGGGGCAGTCAATGAGCGGTTCTTC.

This clonotype was seen more than once but under ten times. Sequence at one end of the junction differs from germline and may be a read error. The genes are TRBV7-9 and TRBJ2-1; TRBD2 matches at 8 bases. Per the germline V gene, CDR1 is SEHNR and CDR2 is FQNEAQ (reference sequence). The CDR3 spans 16 residues. Here the CDR3 DNA reads TGTGCCAGCAGCTCTATTGGACTAGCTTCCTGCAATGAGCAGTTCTTC. Encoded protein: CASSSIGLASCNEQFF.

This clonotype appeared many times. The chain is built from TRBV5-6 and TRBJ1-2, with D unresolved. V lost 3 bases and J lost 6, with 9 bases in between. The V gene's germline CDR1 is SGHDT and CDR2 YYEEEE. This CDR3 is built from 12 residues. The CDR3 here is CASSSDLDGYTF. For the CDR3, the DNA is TGTGCCAGCAGCTCGGACCTAGATGGCTACACCTTC.

This clonotype occurred many times. The CDR3 DNA reads as TGTGCCAGCAGCCCCCGGACAGGTGGAGTGAACATTCAGTACTTC. This sequence encodes CASSPRTGGVNIQYF. The chain has TRBV3-1 and TRBJ2-4; the match to TRBD1 covers 7 bases. This CDR3 has 15 amino acids. The junction had 10 bases not matched to a gene; V was cut back by 4 bases and J by 7 bases. Germline assignment: CDR1 LGHDT and CDR2 YNNKEL (reference sequence).

This clonotype was seen at least ten times. V is TRBV6-6 and J is TRBJ2-1, with TRBD2 as a possible D gene (6 bases). The V gene lost 9 bases and the J gene lost 5 bases, with 17 bases spanning the gap. Looked up from germline, CDR1 is MNHNY and CDR2 is SVGAGI (reference sequence). CDR3 length: 14 residues. The CDR3 bases are TGTGCCAGTTTCGACTCCGGACTAAACAATGAGCAGTTCTTC. It is translated as CASFDSGLNNEQFF.

This clonotype turned up a few times. A read error is possible here, since a much larger clone lies one base away. The chain uses TRBV28 and TRBJ2-7, with 12 bases identical to TRBD2. The CDR3 has 15 amino acids. In germline, CDR1 is MDHEN, CDR2 SYDVKM. V lost 6 bases, J lost 7 bases, and 10 bases stayed unmatched. The CDR3 DNA is TGTGCCAGCAGGGTACCGGGACTAGCGGGTTCTGAGCAGTACTTC. As protein: CASRVPGLAGSEQYF.

This clonotype showed up many times. The V gene is TRBV20-1, the J gene TRBJ2-7, with 10 bases lining up with TRBD1. The germline CDR1 and CDR2 sequences are DFQATT and SNEGSKA (reference sequence). The CDR3 contains 16 residues. V trimming: 2 bases; J trimming: 3 bases; junction bases outside the gene matches: 10. The CDR3, as DNA: TGCAGTGCTAGAAAACCGGGACAGGGGTTTATCTACGAGCAGTACTTC. It codes for CSARKPGQGFIYEQYF.

This clonotype was counted ten times or more. The rearrangement uses TRBV7-9 and TRBJ2-3; D possibly corresponds to TRBD1 (6 bases). Germline V gene sequence: CDR1 SEHNR, CDR2 FQNEAQ (reference sequence). The CDR3 runs 14 residues. V lost 4 bases, J lost 4 bases, and 12 bases lay in between. CDR3 in DNA: TGTGCCAGCAGCTCTGAAAGACAGGCAGATACGCAGTATTTT. This gives the protein CASSSERQADTQYF.

The rearrangement joins TRBV2 to TRBJ2-7; TRBD2 is a possible D gene (5 bases). The J call could be wrong; TRBJ2-5 is a better fit for the DNA end. The CDR3 spans 14 residues. CDR1 is SNHLY and CDR2 is FYNNEI in the germline V gene. In DNA form, the CDR3 reads TGTGCCAGCAGTCAAGGGCGGGTGTACAGGACCCAGTACTTC. Translation: CASSQGRVYRTQYF.

This chain joins TRBV28 and TRBJ1-1, with unresolved D. The V end was cut by 2 bases, the J end by 4 bases, with 8 bases between. There are 13 residues in the CDR3. The germline CDR1 and CDR2 sequences are MDHEN and SYDVKM. CDR3 loop: CASSLIMRTEAFF. DNA of the CDR3: TGTGCCAGCAGTTTAATCATGCGCACTGAAGCTTTCTTT.

About this clonotype: Given a much more abundant clone one base away, this may be a read error. This chain uses TRBV6-5 with TRBJ2-7; D gene uncertain. The V gene lost 10 bases and the J gene lost 2 bases, with 9 bases spanning the gap. Germline CDR1 MNHEY, CDR2 SVGAGI. The CDR3 contains 11 residues. The CDR3 bases are TGTGCCAACATTGGAACCTACGAGCAGTACTTC. It translates to CANIGTYEQYF.

The V gene is TRBV7-9, the J gene TRBJ2-2; 9 bases map to TRBD2. Germline V gene lookup returns CDR1 SEHNR and CDR2 FQNEAQ (reference sequence). V trimming: 3 bases; J trimming: 5 bases; junction bases outside the gene matches: 7. The CDR3 spans 16 residues. The chain's CDR3 is CASSFGLAGRTGELFF. Written as DNA, the CDR3 is TGTGCCAGCAGCTTTGGTCTAGCGGGGAGAACCGGGGAGCTGTTTTTT.

The table lists this clonotype with a few counts. V usage is TRBV5-1 and J usage is TRBJ2-3, with 7 bases identical to TRBD1. J gave up 6 bases and V 3 bases, and 13 bases lay outside the gene matches. The CDR3 has 16 amino acids. Germline-derived CDR1 and CDR2 are SGHRS and YFSETQ. CDR3 sequence reads: CASSSTGLWISDTQYF. CDR3 nucleotide sequence: TGCGCCAGCAGCTCGACAGGGTTATGGATTTCGGATACGCAGTATTTT.

About this clonotype itself: Since a much larger clone is just one base distant, this may be a read error. The chain recombines TRBV7-2 with TRBJ2-3, with 9 positions matching TRBD1. The length of the CDR3 is 16 residues. Looked up from germline, CDR1 is SGHTA and CDR2 is FQGNSA. CDR3 DNA sequence: TGTGCCAGCACCTTGAAGGGGACAGGGCACACAGGTACGCAGTATTTT. Protein: CASTLKGTGHTGTQYF.

This chain connects TRBV6-2 or TRBV6-3 to TRBJ1-5; D unclear. The CDR3 sequence is 15 residues long. CDR1 and CDR2 from the germline V gene are MNHEY and SVGEGT. Trimming pared 2 bases from V and 6 bases from J, leaving 14 bases between. This CDR3 reads CASSYRASRGQPQHF. CDR3 in DNA: TGTGCCAGCAGTTACCGCGCCTCCCGGGGTCAGCCCCAGCATTTT.

This clonotype appeared once. The gene calls are TRBV7-2 and TRBJ2-1; no clear D. This CDR3 spans 15 amino acids. The germline V gene has CDR1 SGHTA and CDR2 FQGNSA. Trimming pared 3 bases from V and 0 bases from J, leaving 9 bases between. CDR3 protein: CASSFSDRSYNEQFF. The CDR3 region has the DNA TGTGCCAGCAGCTTTTCTGATCGCTCCTACAATGAGCAGTTCTTC.

About this clonotype itself: A much larger clone is a single base away; this may be a read error. The CDR3 region is CASSLPTTRGTQYF. CDR3 nucleotide sequence: TGTGCCAGCAGCTTACCGACCACACGAGGGACCCAGTACTTC. The J gene is TRBJ2-7, the V gene TRBV5-4; unclear D gene. The assigned J gene may be wrong: the sequence end matches TRBJ2-5 better. Germline values: CDR1 SGHNT, CDR2 YYREEE (reference sequence). CDR3 length: 14 residues.

A note on this clonotype: This may come from a read error, since a much larger clone is one base off. The chain employs TRBV6-6 and TRBJ2-7, with D unresolved. Deletions cut 5 bases from V and 2 bases from J, with 13 bases between. The CDR3 runs 14 residues. Per the germline V gene, CDR1 is MNHNY and CDR2 is SVGAGI (reference sequence). CDR3 in DNA: TGTGCCAGCAGTGGGAATTACGTGCCCTACGAGCAGTACTTC. As protein: CASSGNYVPYEQYF.

In this sample, this clonotype turned up once. The chain employs TRBV20-1 and TRBJ2-4; 7 positions agree with TRBD1. The DNA end favors TRBJ2-7, so the J call may be wrong. The CDR3 spans 15 residues. The germline V gene has CDR1 DFQATT and CDR2 SNEGSKA (reference sequence). The CDR3 bases are TGCAGTGCTAGAGTTCCGAACAGGGGTACCTACGAGCAGTACTTC. Protein product: CSARVPNRGTYEQYF.